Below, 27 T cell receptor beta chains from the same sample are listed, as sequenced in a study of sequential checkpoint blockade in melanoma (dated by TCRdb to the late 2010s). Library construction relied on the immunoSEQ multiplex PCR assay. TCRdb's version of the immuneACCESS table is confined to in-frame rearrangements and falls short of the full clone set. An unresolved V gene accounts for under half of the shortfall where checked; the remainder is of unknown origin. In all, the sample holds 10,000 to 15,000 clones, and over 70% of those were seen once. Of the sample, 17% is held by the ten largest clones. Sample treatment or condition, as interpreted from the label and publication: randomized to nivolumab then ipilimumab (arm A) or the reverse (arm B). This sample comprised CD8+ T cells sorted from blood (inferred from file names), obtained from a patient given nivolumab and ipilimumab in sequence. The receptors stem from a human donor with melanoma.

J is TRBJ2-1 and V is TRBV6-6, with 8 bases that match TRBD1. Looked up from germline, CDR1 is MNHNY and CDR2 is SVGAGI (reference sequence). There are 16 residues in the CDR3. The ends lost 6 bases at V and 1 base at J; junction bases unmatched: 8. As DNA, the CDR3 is TGTGCCAGCAGCTACGGGTGGACAGGGTCCTACAATGAGCAGTTCTTC. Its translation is CASSYGWTGSYNEQFF.

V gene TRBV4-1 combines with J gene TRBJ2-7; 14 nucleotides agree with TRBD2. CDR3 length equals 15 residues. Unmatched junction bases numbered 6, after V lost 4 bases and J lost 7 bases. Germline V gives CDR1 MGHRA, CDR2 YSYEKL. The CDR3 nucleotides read TGCGCCAGCAGCCCCGGACTAGCGGGAGGCCGGGAGCAGTACTTC. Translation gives CASSPGLAGGREQYF.

The CDR3 DNA reads TGTGCCAGCAGCCTCTTTTTTTCCTACGAGCAGTACTTC. It is translated as CASSLFFSYEQYF. The chain links TRBV7-8 to TRBJ2-7; no clear D. This CDR3 is built from 13 residues. Between the trimmed V and J ends, which lost 5 bases and 1 base, there was a span of 9 bases. Looked up from germline, CDR1 is SGHVS and CDR2 is FQNEAQ. The variable domain in full, completed from reference TRBV7-8 and TRBJ2-7, reads GAGVSQSPRYKVAKRGQDVALRCDPISGHVSLFWYQQALGQGPEFLTYFQNEAQLDKSGLPSDRFFAERPEGSVSTLKIQRTQQEDSAVYLCASSLFFSYEQYFGPGTRLTVT.

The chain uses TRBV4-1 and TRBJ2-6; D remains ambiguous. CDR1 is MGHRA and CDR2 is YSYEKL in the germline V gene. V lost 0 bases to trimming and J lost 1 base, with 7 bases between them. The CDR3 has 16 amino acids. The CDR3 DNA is TGCGCCAGCAGCCAAGATGAAACTTCTGGGGCCAACGTCCTGACTTTC. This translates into CASSQDETSGANVLTF.

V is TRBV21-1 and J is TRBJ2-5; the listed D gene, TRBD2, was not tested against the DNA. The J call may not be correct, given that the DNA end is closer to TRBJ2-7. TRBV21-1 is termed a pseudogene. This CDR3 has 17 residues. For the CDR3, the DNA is TGTGCCAGCAGCAAAGTATATACGGGACTAGCGGTCTACGAGCAGTACTTC. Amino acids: CASSKVYTGLAVYEQYF.

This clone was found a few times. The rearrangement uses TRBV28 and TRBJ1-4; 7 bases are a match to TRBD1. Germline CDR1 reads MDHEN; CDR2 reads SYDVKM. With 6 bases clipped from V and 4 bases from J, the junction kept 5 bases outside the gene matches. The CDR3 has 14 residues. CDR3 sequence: CASRATGSNEKLFF. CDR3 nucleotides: TGTGCCAGCAGAGCGACAGGGAGTAATGAAAAACTGTTTTTT.

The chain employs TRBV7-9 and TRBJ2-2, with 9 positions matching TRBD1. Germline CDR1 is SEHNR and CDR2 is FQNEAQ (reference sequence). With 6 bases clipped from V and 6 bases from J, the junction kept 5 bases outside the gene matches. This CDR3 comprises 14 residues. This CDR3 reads CASSWDRAPGELFF. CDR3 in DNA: TGTGCCAGCAGTTGGGACAGGGCCCCCGGGGAGCTGTTTTTT.

CDR3 protein: CASSWTGGELFF. Written as DNA, the CDR3 is TGCGCCAGCAGCTGGACAGGTGGGGAGCTGTTTTTT. The chain joins TRBV5-1 to TRBJ2-2; 7 bases are a match to TRBD1. The CDR3 extends over 12 amino acids. In germline, CDR1 is SGHRS, CDR2 YFSETQ. V dropped 3 bases and J dropped 8; count of bases not matched to a gene: 1.

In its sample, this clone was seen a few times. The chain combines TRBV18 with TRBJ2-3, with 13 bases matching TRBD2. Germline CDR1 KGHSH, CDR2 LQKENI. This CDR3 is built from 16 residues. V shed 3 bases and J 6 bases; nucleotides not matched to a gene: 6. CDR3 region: CASSPFPGLAGDTQYF. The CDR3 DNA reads TGTGCCAGCTCACCTTTTCCGGGACTAGCGGGGGATACGCAGTATTTT.

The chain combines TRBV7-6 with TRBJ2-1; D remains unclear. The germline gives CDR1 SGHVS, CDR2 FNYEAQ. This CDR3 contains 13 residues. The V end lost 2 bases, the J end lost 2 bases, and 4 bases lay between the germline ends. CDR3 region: CASSLSAYNEQFF. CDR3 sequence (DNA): TGTGCCAGCAGCTTAAGCGCCTACAATGAGCAGTTCTTC.

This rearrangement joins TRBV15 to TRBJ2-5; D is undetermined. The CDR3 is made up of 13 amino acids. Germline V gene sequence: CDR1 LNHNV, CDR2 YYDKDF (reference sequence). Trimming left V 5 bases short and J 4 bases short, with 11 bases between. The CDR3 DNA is TGTGCCACCAGCCCTGAGGTTGGAGAGACCCAGTACTTC. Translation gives CATSPEVGETQYF.

The CDR3 DNA follows: TGTGCCAGCAGTTGGGGACTAGCGGATAAGCAGTTCTTC. This encodes CASSWGLADKQFF. The chain combines TRBV27 with TRBJ2-1; 11 bases are shared with TRBD2. CDR3 size: 13 residues. The germline gives CDR1 MNHEY, CDR2 SMNVEV (reference sequence). Unmatched junction bases numbered 4, after V lost 4 bases and J lost 11 bases.

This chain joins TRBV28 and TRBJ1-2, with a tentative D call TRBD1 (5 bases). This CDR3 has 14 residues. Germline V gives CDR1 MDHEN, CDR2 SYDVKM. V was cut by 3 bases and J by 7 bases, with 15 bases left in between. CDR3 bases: TGTGCCAGCAGTTTTCAGGGAGGGTGGGGTGGCTACACCTTC. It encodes CASSFQGGWGGYTF.

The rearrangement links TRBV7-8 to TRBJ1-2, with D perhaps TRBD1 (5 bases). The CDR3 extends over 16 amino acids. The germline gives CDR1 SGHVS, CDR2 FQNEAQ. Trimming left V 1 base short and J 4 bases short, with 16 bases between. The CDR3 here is CASSLEVAGVFYGYTF. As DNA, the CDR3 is TGTGCCAGCAGCTTAGAGGTCGCGGGGGTCTTCTATGGCTACACCTTC.

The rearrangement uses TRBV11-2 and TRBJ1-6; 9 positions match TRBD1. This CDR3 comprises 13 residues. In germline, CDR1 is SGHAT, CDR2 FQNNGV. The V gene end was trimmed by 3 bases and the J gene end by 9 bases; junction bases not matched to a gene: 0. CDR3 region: CASSLDRGSPLHF. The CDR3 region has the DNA TGTGCCAGCAGCTTGGACAGGGGTTCACCCCTCCACTTT.

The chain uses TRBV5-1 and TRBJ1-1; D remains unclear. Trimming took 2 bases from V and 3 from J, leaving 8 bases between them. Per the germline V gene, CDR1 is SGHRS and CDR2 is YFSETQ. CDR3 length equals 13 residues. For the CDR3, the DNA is TGCGCCAGCAGCTTTTTGTCGGACACTGAAGCTTTCTTT. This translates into CASSFLSDTEAFF.

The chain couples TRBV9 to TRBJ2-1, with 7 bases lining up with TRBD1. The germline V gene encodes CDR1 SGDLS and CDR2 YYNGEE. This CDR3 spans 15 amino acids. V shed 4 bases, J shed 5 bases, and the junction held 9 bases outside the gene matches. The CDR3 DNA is TGTGCCAGCAGCACGGCGACAGGGACCCACAATGAGCAGTTCTTC. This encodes CASSTATGTHNEQFF.

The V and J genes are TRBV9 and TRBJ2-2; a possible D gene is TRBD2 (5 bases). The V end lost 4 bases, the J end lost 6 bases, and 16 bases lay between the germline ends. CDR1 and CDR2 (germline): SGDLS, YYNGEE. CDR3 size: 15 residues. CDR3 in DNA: TGTGCCAGCAGCCGCCGCGGACTGGATCCCGGGGAGCTGTTTTTT. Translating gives CASSRRGLDPGELFF.

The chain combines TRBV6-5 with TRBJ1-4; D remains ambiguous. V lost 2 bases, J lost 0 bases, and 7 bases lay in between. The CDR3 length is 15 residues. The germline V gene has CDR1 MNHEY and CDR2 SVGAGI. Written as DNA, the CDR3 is TGTGCCAGCAGTTACATCGGTGCAACTAATGAAAAACTGTTTTTT. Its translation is CASSYIGATNEKLFF.

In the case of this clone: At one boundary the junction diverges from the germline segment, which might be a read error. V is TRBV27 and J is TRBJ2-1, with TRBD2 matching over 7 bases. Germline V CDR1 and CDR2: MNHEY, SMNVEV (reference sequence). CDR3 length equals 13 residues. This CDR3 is CARSLGGGGEQFF. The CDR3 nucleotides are TGTGCCCGCAGTTTAGGCGGGGGTGGTGAGCAGTTCTTC.

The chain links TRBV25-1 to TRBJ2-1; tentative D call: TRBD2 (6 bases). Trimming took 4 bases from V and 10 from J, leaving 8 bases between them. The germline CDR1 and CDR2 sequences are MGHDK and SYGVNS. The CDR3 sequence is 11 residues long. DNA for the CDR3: TGTGCCAGCAGTGGCGCGGGAGAGCAGTTCTTC. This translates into CASSGAGEQFF.

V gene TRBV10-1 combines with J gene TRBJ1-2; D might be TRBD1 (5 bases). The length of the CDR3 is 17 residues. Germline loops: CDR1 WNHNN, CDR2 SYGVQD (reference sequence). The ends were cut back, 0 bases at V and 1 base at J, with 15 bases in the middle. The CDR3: CASSESNRIVINYGYTF. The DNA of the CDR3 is TGCGCCAGCAGTGAGTCGAACAGGATTGTAATTAACTATGGCTACACCTTC.

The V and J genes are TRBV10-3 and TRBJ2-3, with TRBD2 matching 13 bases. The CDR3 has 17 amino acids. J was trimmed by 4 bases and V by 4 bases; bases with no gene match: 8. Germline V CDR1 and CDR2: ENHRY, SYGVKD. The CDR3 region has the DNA TGTGCCATCAGTGGGACTAGCGGGAGAAGGGGCCCAGATACGCAGTATTTT. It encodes CAISGTSGRRGPDTQYF.

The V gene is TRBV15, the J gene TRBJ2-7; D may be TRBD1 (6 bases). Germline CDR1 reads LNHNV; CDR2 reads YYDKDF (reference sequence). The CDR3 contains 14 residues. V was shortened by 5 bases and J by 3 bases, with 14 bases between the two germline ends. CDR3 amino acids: CATSEWTENYEQYF. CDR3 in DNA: TGTGCCACCAGCGAGTGGACAGAAAACTACGAGCAGTACTTC.

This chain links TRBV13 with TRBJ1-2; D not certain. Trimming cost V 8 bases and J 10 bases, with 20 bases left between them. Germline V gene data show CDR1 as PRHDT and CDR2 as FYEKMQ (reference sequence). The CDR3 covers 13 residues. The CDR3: CASGYGDDRLYTF. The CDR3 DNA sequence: TGTGCCAGCGGCTACGGGGATGACCGACTCTACACCTTC.

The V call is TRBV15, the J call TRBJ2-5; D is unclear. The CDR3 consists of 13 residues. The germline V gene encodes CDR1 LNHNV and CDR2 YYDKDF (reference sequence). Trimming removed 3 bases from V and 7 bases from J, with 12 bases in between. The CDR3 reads CATSRTLPGTQYF. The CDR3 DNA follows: TGTGCCACCAGCAGGACCCTGCCGGGGACCCAGTACTTC.

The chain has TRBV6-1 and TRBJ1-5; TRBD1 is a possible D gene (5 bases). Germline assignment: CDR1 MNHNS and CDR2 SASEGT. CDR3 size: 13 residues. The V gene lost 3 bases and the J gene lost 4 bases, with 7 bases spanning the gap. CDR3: CASSDRANQPQHF. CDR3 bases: TGTGCCAGCAGTGACAGGGCGAATCAGCCCCAGCATTTT.